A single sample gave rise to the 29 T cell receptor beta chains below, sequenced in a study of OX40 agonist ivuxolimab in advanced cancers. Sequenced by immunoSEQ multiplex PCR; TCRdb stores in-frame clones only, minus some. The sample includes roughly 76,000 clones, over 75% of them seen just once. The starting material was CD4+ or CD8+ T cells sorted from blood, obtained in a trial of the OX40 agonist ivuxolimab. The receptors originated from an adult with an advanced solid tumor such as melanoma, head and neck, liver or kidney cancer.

Here the CDR3 DNA reads TGTGCCAGTAGCAAAGGGATCTCCTACGAGCAGTACTTC. This codes for CASSKGISYEQYF. J is TRBJ2-7 and V is TRBV19; no reliable D call. Germline lookup yields CDR1 LNHDA and CDR2 SQIVND (reference sequence). The CDR3 totals 13 residues. Trimming cost V 6 bases and J 0 bases, with 9 bases left between them.

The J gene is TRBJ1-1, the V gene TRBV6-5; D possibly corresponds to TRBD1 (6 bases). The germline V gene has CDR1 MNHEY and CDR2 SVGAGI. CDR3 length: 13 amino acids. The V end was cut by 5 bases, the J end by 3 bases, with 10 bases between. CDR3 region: CASSRRGDTEAFF. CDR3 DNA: TGTGCCAGCAGTCGGAGGGGGGACACTGAAGCTTTCTTT.

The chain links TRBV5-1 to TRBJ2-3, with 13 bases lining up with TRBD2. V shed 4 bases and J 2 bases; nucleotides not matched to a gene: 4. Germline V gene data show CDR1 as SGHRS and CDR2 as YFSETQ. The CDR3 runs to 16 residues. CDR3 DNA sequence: TGCGCCAGCAGCCTGACTAGCGGGAGGTTCACAGATACGCAGTATTTT. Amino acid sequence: CASSLTSGRFTDTQYF.

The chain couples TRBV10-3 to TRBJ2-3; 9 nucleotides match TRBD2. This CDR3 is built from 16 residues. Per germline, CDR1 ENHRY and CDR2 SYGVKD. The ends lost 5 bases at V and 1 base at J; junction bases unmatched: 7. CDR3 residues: CAISQIGLARTDTQYF. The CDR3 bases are TGTGCCATCAGTCAAATTGGACTAGCGCGCACAGATACGCAGTATTTT.

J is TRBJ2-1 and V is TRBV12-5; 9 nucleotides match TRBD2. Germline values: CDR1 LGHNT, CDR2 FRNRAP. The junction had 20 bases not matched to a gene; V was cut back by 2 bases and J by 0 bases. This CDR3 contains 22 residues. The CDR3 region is CASGLPSFPSGGHSSSYNEQFF. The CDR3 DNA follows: TGTGCTAGTGGTTTGCCCTCGTTTCCCAGCGGGGGGCACTCGAGCTCCTACAATGAGCAGTTCTTC.

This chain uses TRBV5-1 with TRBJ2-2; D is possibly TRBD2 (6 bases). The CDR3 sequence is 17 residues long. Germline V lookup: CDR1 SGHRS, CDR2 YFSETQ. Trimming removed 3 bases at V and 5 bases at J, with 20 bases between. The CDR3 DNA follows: TGCGCCAGCAGCTCCTCCGGGACTTCCTTTGGGACCGGGGAGCTGTTTTTT. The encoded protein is CASSSSGTSFGTGELFF.

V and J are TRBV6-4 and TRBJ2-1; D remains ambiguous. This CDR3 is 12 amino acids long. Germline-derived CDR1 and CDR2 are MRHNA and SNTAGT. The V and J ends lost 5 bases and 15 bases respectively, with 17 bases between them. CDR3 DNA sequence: TGTGCCAGCAGTACCCTTAAGGGATTGACGTTCTTC. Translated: CASSTLKGLTFF.

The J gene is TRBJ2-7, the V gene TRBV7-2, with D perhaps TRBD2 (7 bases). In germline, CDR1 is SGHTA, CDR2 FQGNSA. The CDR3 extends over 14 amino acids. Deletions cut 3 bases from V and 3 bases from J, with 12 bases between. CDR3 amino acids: CASSLTRGGYEQYF. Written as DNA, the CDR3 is TGTGCCAGCAGCTTGACTAGGGGGGGCTACGAGCAGTACTTC.

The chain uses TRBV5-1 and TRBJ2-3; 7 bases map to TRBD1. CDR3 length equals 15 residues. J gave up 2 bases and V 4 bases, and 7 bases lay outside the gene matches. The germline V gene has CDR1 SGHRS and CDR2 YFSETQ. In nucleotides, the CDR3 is TGCGCCAGCAGCCCGGACAGGCTCCCCACAGATACGCAGTATTTT. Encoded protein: CASSPDRLPTDTQYF. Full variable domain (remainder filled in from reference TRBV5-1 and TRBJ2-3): KAGVTQTPRYLIKTRGQQVTLSCSPISGHRSVSWYQQTPGQGLQFLFEYFSETQRNKGNFPGRFSGRQFSNSRSEMNVSTLELGDSALYLCASSPDRLPTDTQYFGPGTRLTVL.

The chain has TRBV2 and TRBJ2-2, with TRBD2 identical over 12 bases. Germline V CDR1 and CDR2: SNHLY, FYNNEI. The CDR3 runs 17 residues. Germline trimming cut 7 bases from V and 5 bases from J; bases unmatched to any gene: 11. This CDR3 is CASKASGRGRETGELFF. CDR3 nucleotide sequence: TGTGCCAGCAAAGCTAGCGGGAGGGGAAGGGAAACCGGGGAGCTGTTTTTT.

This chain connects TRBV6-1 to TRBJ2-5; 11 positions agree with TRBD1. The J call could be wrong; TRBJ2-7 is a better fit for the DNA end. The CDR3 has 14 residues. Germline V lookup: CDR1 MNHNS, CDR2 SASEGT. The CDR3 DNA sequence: TGTGCCAGCATTAGGGACAGGGGGTCCTACGAGCAGTACTTC. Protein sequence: CASIRDRGSYEQYF.

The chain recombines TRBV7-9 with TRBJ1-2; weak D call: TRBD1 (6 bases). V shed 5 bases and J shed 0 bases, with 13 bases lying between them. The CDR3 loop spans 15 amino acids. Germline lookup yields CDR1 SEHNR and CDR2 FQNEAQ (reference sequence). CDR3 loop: CASSSWDTSNYGYTF. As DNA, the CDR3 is TGTGCCAGCAGCAGTTGGGACACCTCTAACTATGGCTACACCTTC.

CDR3: CASTRGEFYEQYF. Written as DNA, the CDR3 is TGTGCCAGCACCCGCGGGGAGTTCTACGAGCAGTACTTC. This sequence joins TRBV6-5 and TRBJ2-7; possible D gene TRBD2, 6 bases. Trimming removed 7 bases at V and 3 bases at J, with 13 bases between. The CDR3 loop spans 13 amino acids. Looked up from germline, CDR1 is MNHEY and CDR2 is SVGAGI.

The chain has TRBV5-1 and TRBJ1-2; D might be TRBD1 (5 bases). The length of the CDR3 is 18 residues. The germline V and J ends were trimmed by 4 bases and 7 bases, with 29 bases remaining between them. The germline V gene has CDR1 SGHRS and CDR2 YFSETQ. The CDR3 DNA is TGCGCCAGCAGCCCCCCGGTCGGGACCAAACAACTATCCGGTGGCTACACCTTC. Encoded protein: CASSPPVGTKQLSGGYTF.

The CDR3 bases are TGCGCCAGCAGCTTGGAGGGACACCGGTTAGATGAGCAGTTCTTC. This translates into CASSLEGHRLDEQFF. The chain uses TRBV5-1 and TRBJ2-1, with D perhaps TRBD1 (6 bases). Trimming shortened V by 0 bases and J by 8 bases, and 15 bases separated the two germline ends. The CDR3 consists of 15 residues. From germline, CDR1 is SGHRS and CDR2 YFSETQ. The complete variable domain, with remaining parts taken from reference TRBV5-1 and TRBJ2-1, reads KAGVTQTPRYLIKTRGQQVTLSCSPISGHRSVSWYQQTPGQGLQFLFEYFSETQRNKGNFPGRFSGRQFSNSRSEMNVSTLELGDSALYLCASSLEGHRLDEQFFGPGTRLTVL.

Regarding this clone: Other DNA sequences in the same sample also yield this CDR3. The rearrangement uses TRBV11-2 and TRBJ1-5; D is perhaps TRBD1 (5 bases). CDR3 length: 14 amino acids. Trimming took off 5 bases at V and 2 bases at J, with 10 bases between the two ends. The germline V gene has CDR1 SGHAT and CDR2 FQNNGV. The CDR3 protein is CASSQGEGNQPQHF. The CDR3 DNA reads TGTGCCAGCAGCCAAGGGGAGGGCAATCAGCCCCAGCATTTT.

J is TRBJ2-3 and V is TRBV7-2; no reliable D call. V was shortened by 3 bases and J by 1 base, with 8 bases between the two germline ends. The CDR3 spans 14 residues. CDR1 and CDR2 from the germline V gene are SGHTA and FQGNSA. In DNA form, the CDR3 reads TGTGCCAGCAGCTTCACTGTAGGCACAGATACGCAGTATTTT. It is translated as CASSFTVGTDTQYF.

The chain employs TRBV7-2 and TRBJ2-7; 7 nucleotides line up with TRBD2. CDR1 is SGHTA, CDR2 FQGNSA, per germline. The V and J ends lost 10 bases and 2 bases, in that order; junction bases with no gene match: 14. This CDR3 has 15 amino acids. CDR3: CATQRGGSRTYEQYF. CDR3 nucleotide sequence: TGTGCCACCCAGCGGGGAGGGAGCAGGACCTACGAGCAGTACTTC.

Here the CDR3 reads CATSRDRGETQYF. The CDR3 DNA reads as TGTGCCACCAGCAGAGATAGGGGGGAGACCCAGTACTTC. V usage is TRBV15 and J usage is TRBJ2-5; TRBD1 might be the D (6 bases). Germline V lookup: CDR1 LNHNV, CDR2 YYDKDF (reference sequence). The CDR3 is made up of 13 amino acids. Trimming cost V 0 bases and J 5 bases, with 7 bases left between them.

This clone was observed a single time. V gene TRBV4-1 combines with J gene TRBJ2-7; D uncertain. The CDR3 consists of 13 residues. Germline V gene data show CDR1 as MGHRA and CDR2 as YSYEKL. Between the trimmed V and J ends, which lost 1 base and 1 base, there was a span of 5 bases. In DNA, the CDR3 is TGCGCCAGCAGCCAAGGGCTATCCTACGAGCAGTACTTC. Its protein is CASSQGLSYEQYF.

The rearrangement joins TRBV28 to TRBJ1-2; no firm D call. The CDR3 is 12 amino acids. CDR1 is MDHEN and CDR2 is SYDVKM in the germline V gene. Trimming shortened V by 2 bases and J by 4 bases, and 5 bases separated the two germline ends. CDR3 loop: CASSLSIYGYTF. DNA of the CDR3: TGTGCCAGCAGTTTAAGCATCTATGGCTACACCTTC.

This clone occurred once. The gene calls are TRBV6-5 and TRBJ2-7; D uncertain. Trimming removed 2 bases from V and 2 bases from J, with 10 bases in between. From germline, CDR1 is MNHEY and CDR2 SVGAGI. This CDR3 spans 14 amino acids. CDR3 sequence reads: CASSYVGSTYEQYF. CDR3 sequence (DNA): TGTGCCAGCAGTTACGTGGGCAGTACCTACGAGCAGTACTTC.

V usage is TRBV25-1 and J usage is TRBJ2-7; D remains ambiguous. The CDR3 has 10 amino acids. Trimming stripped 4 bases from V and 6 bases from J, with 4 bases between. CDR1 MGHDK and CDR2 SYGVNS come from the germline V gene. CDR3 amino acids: CASSGGEQYF. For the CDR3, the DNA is TGTGCCAGCAGTGGGGGCGAGCAGTACTTC.

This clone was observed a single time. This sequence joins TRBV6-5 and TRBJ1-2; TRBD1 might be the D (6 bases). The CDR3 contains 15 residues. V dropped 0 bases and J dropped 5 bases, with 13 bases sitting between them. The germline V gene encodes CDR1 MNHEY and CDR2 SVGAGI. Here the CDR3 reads CASSYSGTSLYGYTF. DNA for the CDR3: TGTGCCAGCAGTTACTCGGGGACAAGCTTATATGGCTACACCTTC.

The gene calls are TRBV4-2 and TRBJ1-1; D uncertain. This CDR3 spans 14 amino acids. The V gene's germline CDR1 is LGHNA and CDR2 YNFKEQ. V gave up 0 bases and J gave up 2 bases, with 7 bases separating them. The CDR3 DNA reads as TGTGCCAGCAGCCAAGAGGTATTCAACACTGAAGCTTTCTTT. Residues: CASSQEVFNTEAFF.

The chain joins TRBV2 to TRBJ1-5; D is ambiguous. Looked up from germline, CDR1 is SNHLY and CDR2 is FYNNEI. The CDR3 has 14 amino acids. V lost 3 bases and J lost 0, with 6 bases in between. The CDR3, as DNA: TGTGCCAGCAGTGAGGTGGGTAGCAATCAGCCCCAGCATTTT. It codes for CASSEVGSNQPQHF.

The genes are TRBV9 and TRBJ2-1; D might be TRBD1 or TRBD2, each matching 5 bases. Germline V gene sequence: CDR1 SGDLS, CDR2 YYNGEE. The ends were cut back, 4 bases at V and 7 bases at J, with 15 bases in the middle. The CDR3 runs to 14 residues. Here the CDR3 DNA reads TGTGCCAGCAGCAAACAACTCTGGGGGAATGAGCAGTTCTTC. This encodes CASSKQLWGNEQFF. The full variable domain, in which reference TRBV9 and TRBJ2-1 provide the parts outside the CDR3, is DSGVTQTPKHLITATGQRVTLRCSPRSGDLSVYWYQQSLDQGLQFLIQYYNGEERAKGNILERFSAQQFPDLHSELNLSSLELGDSALYFCASSKQLWGNEQFFGPGTRLTVL.

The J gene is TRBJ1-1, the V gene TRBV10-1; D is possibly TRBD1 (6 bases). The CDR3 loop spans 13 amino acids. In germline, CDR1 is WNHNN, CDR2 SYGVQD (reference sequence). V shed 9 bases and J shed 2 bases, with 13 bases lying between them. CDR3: CARATGLNTEAFF. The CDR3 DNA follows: TGCGCCAGGGCGACAGGACTCAACACTGAAGCTTTCTTT.

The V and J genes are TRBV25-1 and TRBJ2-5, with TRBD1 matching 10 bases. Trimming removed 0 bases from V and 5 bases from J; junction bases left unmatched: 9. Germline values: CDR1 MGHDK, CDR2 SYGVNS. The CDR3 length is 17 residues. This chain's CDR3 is CASSEYLTGGFGETQYF. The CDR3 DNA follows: TGTGCCAGCAGTGAATATTTGACAGGGGGCTTTGGGGAGACCCAGTACTTC.